The 2 T cell receptor beta chains below all came from one sample that was sequenced in a study of cytomegalovirus exposure and HLA in healthy donors. Vbeta (60) and Jbeta (13) primers were used in the PCR. The method was immunoSEQ multiplex PCR; TCRdb's version includes in-frame clones alone and lacks a portion of them. Of 95,000 to 150,000 clones listed, about 78% are singletons. The sample taken for sequencing was PBMCs. The receptors were sampled from a female donor in good health and CMV-seronegative.

This clone was counted a few times. Germline and junction disagree at one end, which may indicate a read error. The chain has TRBV10-3 and TRBJ2-6, with D possibly TRBD1 on 5 matching bases. This CDR3 spans 14 amino acids. CDR1 ENHRY and CDR2 SYGVKD come from the germline V gene. The chain's CDR3 is CATSGVPGANGLTF. CDR3 coding DNA: TGTGCCACGTCTGGCGTCCCTGGGGCCAACGGCCTGACTTTC.

This chain connects TRBV7-7 to TRBJ2-3; 7 bases match TRBD2. Trimming removed 5 bases from V and 11 bases from J; junction bases left unmatched: 19. This CDR3 contains 16 residues. Germline CDR1 and CDR2: SSHAT and FNYEAQ (reference sequence). CDR3 nucleotides: TGTGCCAGCAGCGCCGGCGGGAGCGACCGCTACGGTGGGCAGTATTTT. Its protein is CASSAGGSDRYGGQYF.